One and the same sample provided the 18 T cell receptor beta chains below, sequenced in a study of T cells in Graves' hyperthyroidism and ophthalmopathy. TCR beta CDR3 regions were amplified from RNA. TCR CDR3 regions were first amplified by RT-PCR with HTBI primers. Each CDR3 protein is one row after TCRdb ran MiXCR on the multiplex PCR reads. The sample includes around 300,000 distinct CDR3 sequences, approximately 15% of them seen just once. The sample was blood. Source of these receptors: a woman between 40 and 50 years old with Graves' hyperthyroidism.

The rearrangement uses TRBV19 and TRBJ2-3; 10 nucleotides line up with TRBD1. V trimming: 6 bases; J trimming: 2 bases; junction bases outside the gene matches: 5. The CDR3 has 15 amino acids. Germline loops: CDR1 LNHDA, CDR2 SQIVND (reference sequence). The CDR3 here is CASRRQGASTDTQYF. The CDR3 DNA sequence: TGTGCCAGTAGGCGACAGGGGGCCTCCACAGATACGCAGTATTTT.

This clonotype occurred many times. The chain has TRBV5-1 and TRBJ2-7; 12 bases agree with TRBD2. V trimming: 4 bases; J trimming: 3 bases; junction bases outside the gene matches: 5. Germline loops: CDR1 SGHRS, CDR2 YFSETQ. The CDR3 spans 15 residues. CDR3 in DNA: TGCGCCAGCAGCGGAGGGACTAGCGGGCGCTACGAGCAGTACTTC. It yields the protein CASSGGTSGRYEQYF.

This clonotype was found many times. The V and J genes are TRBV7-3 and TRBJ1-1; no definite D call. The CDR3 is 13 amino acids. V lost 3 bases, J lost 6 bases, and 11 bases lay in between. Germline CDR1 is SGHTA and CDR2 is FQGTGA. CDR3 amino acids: CASSFRRDAEAFF. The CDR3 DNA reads TGTGCCAGCAGCTTTAGAAGGGATGCTGAAGCTTTCTTT.

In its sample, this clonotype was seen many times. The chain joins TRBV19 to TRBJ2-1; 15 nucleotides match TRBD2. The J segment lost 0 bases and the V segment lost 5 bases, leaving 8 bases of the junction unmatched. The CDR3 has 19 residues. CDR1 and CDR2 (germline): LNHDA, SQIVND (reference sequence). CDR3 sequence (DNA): TGTGCCAGTAGTGAGGGGGGACTAGCGGGGGGTGTCTCCTACAATGAGCAGTTCTTC. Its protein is CASSEGGLAGGVSYNEQFF.

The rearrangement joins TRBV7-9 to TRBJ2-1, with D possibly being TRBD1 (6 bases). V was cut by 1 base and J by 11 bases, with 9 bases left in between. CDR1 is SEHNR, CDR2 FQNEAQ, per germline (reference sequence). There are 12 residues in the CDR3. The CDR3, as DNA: TGTGCCAGCAGCTTAGGGGGGACAAAGCAGTTCTTC. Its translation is CASSLGGTKQFF.

The CDR3 loop reads CASSLRTGEGNQPQHF. The CDR3 DNA sequence: TGTGCCAGCAGTTTGCGGACAGGGGAGGGCAATCAGCCCCAGCATTTT. The rearrangement joins TRBV28 to TRBJ1-5, with TRBD1 identical over 9 bases. This CDR3 has 16 amino acids. In germline, CDR1 is MDHEN, CDR2 SYDVKM. V lost 3 bases to trimming and J lost 2 bases; unmatched junction nucleotides: 5.

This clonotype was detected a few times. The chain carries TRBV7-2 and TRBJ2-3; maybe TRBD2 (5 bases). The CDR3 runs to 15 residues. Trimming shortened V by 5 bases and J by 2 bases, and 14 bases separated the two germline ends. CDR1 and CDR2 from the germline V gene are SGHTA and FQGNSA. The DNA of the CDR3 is TGTGCCAGCAGCCGAAGCGGCCGCCTCACAGATACGCAGTATTTT. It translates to CASSRSGRLTDTQYF.

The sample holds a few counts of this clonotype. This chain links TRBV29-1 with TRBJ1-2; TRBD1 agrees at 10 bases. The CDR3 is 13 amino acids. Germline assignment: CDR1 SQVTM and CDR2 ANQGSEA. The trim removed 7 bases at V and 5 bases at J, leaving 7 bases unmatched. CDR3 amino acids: CSGAGTGVYGYTF. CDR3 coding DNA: TGCAGCGGAGCCGGGACAGGGGTTTATGGCTACACCTTC.

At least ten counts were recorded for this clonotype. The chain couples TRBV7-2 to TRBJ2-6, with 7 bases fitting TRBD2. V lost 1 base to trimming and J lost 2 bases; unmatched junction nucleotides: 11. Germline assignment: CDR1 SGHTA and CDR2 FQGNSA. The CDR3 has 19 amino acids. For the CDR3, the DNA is TGTGCCAGCAGCTTAGGACAGCTAGGGGCGGGAGCTGGGGCCAACGTCCTGACTTTC. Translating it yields CASSLGQLGAGAGANVLTF.

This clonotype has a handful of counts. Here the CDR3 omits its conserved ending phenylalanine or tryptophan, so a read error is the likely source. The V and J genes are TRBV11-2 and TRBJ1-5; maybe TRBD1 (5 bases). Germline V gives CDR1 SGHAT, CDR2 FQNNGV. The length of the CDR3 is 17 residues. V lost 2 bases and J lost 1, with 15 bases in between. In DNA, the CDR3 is TGTGCCAGCAGCTTAAGAGGAGGGGTGGGAAGCAATCAGCCCCAGCATTCT. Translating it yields CASSLRGGVGSNQPQHS.

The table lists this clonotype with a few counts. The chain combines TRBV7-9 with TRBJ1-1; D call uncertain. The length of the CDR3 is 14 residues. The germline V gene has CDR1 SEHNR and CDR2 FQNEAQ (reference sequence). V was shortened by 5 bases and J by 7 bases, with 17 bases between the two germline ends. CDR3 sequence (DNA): TGTGCCAGCAGCCTAGGGCCCAGTTGGAATGAAGCTTTCTTT. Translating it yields CASSLGPSWNEAFF.

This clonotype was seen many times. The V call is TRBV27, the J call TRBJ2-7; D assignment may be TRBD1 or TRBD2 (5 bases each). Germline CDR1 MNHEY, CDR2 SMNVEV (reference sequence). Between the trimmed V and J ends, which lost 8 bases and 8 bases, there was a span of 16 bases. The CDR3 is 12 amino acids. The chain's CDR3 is CASVATRGQQYF. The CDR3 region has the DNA TGTGCCAGCGTTGCAACGAGGGGTCAGCAGTACTTC.

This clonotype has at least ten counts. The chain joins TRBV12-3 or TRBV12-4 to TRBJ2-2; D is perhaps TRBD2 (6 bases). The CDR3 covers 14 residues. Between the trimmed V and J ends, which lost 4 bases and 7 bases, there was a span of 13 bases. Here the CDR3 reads CASSYGGGGGELFF. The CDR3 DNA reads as TGTGCCAGCAGTTACGGGGGAGGCGGCGGGGAGCTGTTTTTT.

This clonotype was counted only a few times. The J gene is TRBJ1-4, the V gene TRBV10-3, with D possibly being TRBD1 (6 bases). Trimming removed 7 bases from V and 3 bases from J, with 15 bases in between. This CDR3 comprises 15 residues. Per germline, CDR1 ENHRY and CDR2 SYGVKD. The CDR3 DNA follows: TGTGCCATCAATGACGCGACAGGACCTAATGAAAAACTGTTTTTT. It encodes CAINDATGPNEKLFF.

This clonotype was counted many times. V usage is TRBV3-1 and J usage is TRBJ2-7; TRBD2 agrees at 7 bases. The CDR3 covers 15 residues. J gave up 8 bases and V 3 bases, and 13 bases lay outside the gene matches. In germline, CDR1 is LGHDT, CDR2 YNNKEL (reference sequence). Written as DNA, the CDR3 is TGTGCCAGCAGCCATTCGTGGGAGGGCCAAGGCAAGCAGTACTTC. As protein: CASSHSWEGQGKQYF.

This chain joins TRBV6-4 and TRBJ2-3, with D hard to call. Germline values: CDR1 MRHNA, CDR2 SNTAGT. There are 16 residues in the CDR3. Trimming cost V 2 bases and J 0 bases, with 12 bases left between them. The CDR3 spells CASSDGSQTSTDTQYF. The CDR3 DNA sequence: TGTGCCAGCAGTGACGGATCGCAGACTAGCACAGATACGCAGTATTTT.

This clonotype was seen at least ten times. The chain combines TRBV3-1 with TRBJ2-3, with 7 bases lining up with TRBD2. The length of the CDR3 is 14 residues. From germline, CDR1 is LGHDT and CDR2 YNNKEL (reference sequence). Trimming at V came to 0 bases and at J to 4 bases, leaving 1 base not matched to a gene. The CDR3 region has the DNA TGTGCCAGCAGCCAAGATACTAGCGCAGATACGCAGTATTTT. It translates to CASSQDTSADTQYF.

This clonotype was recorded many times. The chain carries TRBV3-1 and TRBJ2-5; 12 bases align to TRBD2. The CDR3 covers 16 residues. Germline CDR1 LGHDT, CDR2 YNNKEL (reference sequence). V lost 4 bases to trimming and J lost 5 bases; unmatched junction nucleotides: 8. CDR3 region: CASSRTRTSGTETQYF. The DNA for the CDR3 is TGTGCCAGCAGCCGGACCCGGACTAGCGGGACGGAGACCCAGTACTTC.